This TCR beta chain was retrieved from a study of T cells in Graves' hyperthyroidism and ophthalmopathy. Study at large: Sampling of peripheral blood happened at initial diagnosis, prior to any treatment. Study-wide results and limits: Progression to ophthalmopathy was predicted a median of approximately seven months early.

Per the germline V gene, CDR1 is MNHEY and CDR2 is SMNVEV (reference sequence). The CDR3 has 14 amino acids. After removal of 8 bases from V and 5 bases from J, the junction contained 7 bases not matched to a gene. This clonotype appeared many times. Antigen: not known. TCR beta CDR3 regions were amplified from RNA transcripts. The HTBI primer set was used in a first-round RT-PCR of the TCR CDR3. TCRdb re-derived calls from the multiplex PCR reads in MiXCR, one entry per CDR3 protein. The data contain over 450,000 distinct CDR3 sequences, 14% of them seen just once; the ten biggest clones take up less than 20%.

The genes are TRBV27 and TRBJ1-5; 9 bases line up with TRBD1. The sample was blood. The sequence was collected from a woman between 18 and 30 years old with Graves' hyperthyroidism. The CDR3 spells CASSPDRGDQPQHF. CDR3 DNA sequence: TGTGCCAGCTCACCCGACAGGGGGGATCAGCCCCAGCATTTT.